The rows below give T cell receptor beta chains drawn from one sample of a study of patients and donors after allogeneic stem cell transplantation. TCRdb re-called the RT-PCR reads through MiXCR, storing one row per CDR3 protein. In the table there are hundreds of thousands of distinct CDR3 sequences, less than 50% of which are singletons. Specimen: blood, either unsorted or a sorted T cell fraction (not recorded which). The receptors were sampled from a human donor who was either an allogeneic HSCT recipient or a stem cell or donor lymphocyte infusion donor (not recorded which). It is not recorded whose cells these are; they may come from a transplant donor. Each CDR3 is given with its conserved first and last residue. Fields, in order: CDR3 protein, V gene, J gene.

CASSPGGPPQHF	TRBV19	TRBJ1-5
CASSLGGTEQETQYF	TRBV12-3/TRBV12-4	TRBJ2-5
CSARGWDRENSPLHF	TRBV20-1	TRBJ1-6
CATSDPGLAGGNSYNEQFF	TRBV24-1	TRBJ2-1
CASSLVSRGVEAFF	TRBV7-8	TRBJ1-1
CASSLFIETQYF	TRBV12-3/TRBV12-4	TRBJ2-5
CSARRVAGGQNEQFF	TRBV20-1	TRBJ2-1
CASSPFGETQYF	TRBV6-5	TRBJ2-5
CASSQDPGLIGGYTF	TRBV4-1	TRBJ1-2
CASSLVDREAGELFF	TRBV5-1	TRBJ2-2
CSASMGVEKLFF	TRBV20-1	TRBJ1-4
CATSRAGRYEQYF	TRBV15	TRBJ2-7
CATSRDYILNTEAFF	TRBV15	TRBJ1-1
CASSPERQFSNQPQHF	TRBV12-3/TRBV12-4	TRBJ1-5
CASSLPPGGSTEAFF	TRBV28	TRBJ1-1
CSVRDQAFF	TRBV20-1	TRBJ1-1
CASKRSPNSPLHF	TRBV27	TRBJ1-6
CSAIGRRLEAFF	TRBV20-1	TRBJ1-1
CASSLSGTGNQPQHF	TRBV27	TRBJ1-5
CASSSTGTNTEAFF	TRBV18	TRBJ1-1
CASSPEGGLWQPQHF	TRBV9	TRBJ1-5
CSPSDRAYGCTF	TRBV20-1	TRBJ1-2
CATSSPDGVKTEAFF	TRBV15	TRBJ1-1
CATSSMGLAGLAKNIQYF	TRBV15	TRBJ2-4
CATSRDRYSPLHF	TRBV24-1	TRBJ1-6
CASSLLTGGDEQYF	TRBV5-1	TRBJ2-7
CASSQVGYGYTF	TRBV4-1	TRBJ1-2
CASGNRAFWDNYGYTF	TRBV28	TRBJ1-2
CASGRGFYEQYF	TRBV12-5	TRBJ2-7
CASSLAKSPRQGIIYGYTF	TRBV7-8	TRBJ1-2
CASCQGWAANEQFF	TRBV5-5	TRBJ2-1
CASSRQGSYGYTF	TRBV19	TRBJ1-2
CASSSGRDSPLHF	TRBV5-1	TRBJ1-6
CASSQGPAEGSLMQYF	TRBV3-1	TRBJ2-3
CATSRDQSQNHGYTF	TRBV15	TRBJ1-2
CASSLTGNRNYGYTF	TRBV28	TRBJ1-2
CASSLVRERVDSPLHF	TRBV5-6	TRBJ1-6
CASVLTALHF	TRBV5-1	TRBJ1-6
CASSLDPVTDTQYF	TRBV12-3/TRBV12-4	TRBJ2-3
CASSSSSISYEQYF	TRBV5-1	TRBJ2-7
CASKAWGSYGYTF	TRBV2	TRBJ1-2
CASSFPGTGYNEQFF	TRBV28	TRBJ2-1
CASSFRDRDGYTF	TRBV12-3/TRBV12-4	TRBJ1-2
CASSYSVLGTVGYTF	TRBV6-6	TRBJ1-2
CASSPRTGFYNEQFF	TRBV5-5	TRBJ2-1
CASSLQGGNEKLFF	TRBV5-1	TRBJ1-4
CATSDSIPGTRGGELFF	TRBV24-1	TRBJ2-2
CASSQRQGMASPLHF	TRBV3-1	TRBJ1-6
CASSGQFLSTDTQYF	TRBV12-3/TRBV12-4	TRBJ2-3
CASSEPGHNSPLHF	TRBV5-1	TRBJ1-6